This TCR beta chain was found in a study of beta chain features in type 1 diabetes. The sample holds one count of this clone. All of the sorted populations showed purity greater than 98%. Every isolated RNA sample was fully reverse transcribed, so sequencing captured expressed TCRB transcripts. Data came from immunoSEQ multiplex PCR; TCRdb stores just in-frame clones and leaves some out. The repertoire holds 680,000 or so clones, with less than 20% as singletons. V gave up 3 bases and J gave up 4 bases, with 10 bases separating them. The CDR3 totals 14 residues. Germline V gene sequence: CDR1 SGHNT, CDR2 YENEEA.

This receptor was taken from a man aged 18 to 35 in good health. Sequenced: naive CD4+ T cells from blood. This chain links TRBV11-3 with TRBJ2-1; D perhaps matches TRBD2 (6 bases). The CDR3 nucleotides are TGTGCCAGCAGCTTTTCTGGGGGGTACAATGAGCAGTTCTTC. Translation gives CASSFSGGYNEQFF.